This T cell receptor beta chain was sequenced during a study of blood T cell repertoires in COVID-19. Original processing methods: Nucleated cell counts were estimated from reference gene primer amplification. Profiled with immunoSEQ multiplex PCR; TCRdb holds only in-frame clones, not every one. V, J and clone size are taken as reported in that table, and D and trimming were inferred from the DNA itself. Here the sample spans approximately 260,000 clones, roughly 81% being singletons. CDR1 is SGHAT and CDR2 is FQNNGV in the germline V gene. This CDR3 comprises 15 residues. V lost 5 bases and J lost 0, with 10 bases in between. Ages ranged from roughly 18 to 100 years, with residence in about 23 US areas. Participant-reported clinical history was the basis for cohort assignment. This clone was detected a few times.

This chain links TRBV11-2 with TRBJ2-2, with D possibly being TRBD1 (6 bases). The receptor comes from a woman aged 45-60 years who had been exposed to COVID-19. Sequenced sample: PBMCs or T cells enriched from blood (not recorded which). The CDR3 bases are TGTGCCAGCAGCAGAGGACAGCCGAACACCGGGGAGCTGTTTTTT. Translated: CASSRGQPNTGELFF.